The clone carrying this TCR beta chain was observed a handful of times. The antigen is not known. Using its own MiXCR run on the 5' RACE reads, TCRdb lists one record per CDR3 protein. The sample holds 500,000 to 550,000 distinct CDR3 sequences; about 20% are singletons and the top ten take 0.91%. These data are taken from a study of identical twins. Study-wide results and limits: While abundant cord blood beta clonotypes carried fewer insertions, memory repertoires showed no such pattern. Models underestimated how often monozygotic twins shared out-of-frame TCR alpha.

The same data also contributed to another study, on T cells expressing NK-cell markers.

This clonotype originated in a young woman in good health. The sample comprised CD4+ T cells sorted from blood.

CDR3 nucleotides: TGCAGTGCTAGAGATTGGACAGATGAAAAACTGTTTTTT. This codes for CSARDWTDEKLFF. The gene calls are TRBV20-1 and TRBJ1-4; a weak D match, TRBD1 (6 bases). The CDR3 is 13 residues long. V lost 0 bases to trimming and J lost 6 bases, with 8 bases between them. Germline CDR1 and CDR2: DFQATT and SNEGSKA (reference sequence).